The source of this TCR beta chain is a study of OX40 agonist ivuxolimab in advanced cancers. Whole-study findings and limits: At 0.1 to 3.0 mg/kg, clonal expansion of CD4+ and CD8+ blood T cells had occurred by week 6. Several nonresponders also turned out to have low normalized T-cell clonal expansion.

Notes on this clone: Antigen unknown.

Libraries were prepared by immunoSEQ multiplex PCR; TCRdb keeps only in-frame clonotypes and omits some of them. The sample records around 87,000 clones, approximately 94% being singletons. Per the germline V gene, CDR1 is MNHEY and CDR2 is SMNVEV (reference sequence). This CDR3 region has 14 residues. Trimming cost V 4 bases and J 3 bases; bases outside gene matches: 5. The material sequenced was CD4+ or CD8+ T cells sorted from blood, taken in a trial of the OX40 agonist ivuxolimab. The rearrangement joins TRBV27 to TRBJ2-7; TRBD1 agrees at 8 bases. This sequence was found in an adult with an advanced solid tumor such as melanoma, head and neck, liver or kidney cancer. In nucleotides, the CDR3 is TGTGCCAGCAGTTCCGGGACAGGACTCTACGAGCAGTACTTC. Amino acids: CASSSGTGLYEQYF.